This T cell receptor (beta chain) was sequenced during a study of cytomegalovirus exposure and HLA in healthy donors. Study-wide context: Of over 300 genotyped donors, more than 70% clustered with self-reported Caucasian donors. General observations from the study: One variant, a missense change in DCLRE1C, was linked in a later analysis to TCR beta V- and J-gene trimming.

Nominally healthy donors provided the samples, though records likely missed some immune exposures. Primers: 60 Vbeta forward and 13 Jbeta reverse. Only in-frame clones appear in the TCRdb table, and some are missing; sequencing was by immunoSEQ multiplex PCR. The table lists under 250,000 clones, approximately 88% of them singletons. The V gene lost 7 bases and the J gene lost 2 bases, with 8 bases spanning the gap. The CDR3 consists of 12 residues. CDR1 and CDR2 from the germline V gene are MNHNS and SASEGT. Points on this clone: Antigen: not known.

Sequencing was done on a sample of PBMCs. The TCR comes from a boy aged 2-15 years in good health and CMV-seronegative. This chain joins TRBV6-1 and TRBJ1-2; TRBD1 is a possible D gene (6 bases). The DNA of the CDR3 is TGTGCCAGCACCCAGGGGAACTATGGCTACACCTTC. This codes for CASTQGNYGYTF.